This entry is about one TCR beta chain. V was cut by 1 base and J by 6 bases, with 10 bases left in between. This CDR3 has 14 amino acids. These data come from a study of T-cell memory formation after mild COVID-19. TCRdb reprocessed the 5' RACE reads with MiXCR, giving one entry per CDR3 protein. The sample consists of some 180,000 distinct CDR3 sequences, about an eighth of them appearing once. This rearrangement joins TRBV12-3 or TRBV12-4 to TRBJ1-5; D is uncertain. The TCR originated in a man younger than 35 who had mild COVID-19 (a few samples of this study predate the infection). Cell type and time point are not known. The sample consisted of PBMCs or a T cell subset sorted from them (not recorded which). The CDR3 sequence is CASSLESVGQPQHF. The CDR3 nucleotides read TGTGCCAGCAGTTTAGAGTCTGTAGGTCAGCCCCAGCATTTT.